This T cell receptor (beta chain) comes out of a study of CD8+ T cells in alopecia areata. Background on the study: The SALT score measured affected scalp surface percentage in treated patients.

Sequencing relied on a cDNA template that was reverse transcribed from extracted RNA. Clones were read by immunoSEQ multiplex PCR, and TCRdb kept only the in-frame ones, dropping some. The sample has approximately 180,000 clones, about 54% seen once. There are a few counts of this clone. Treatment meaning: oral pan-JAK inhibitor, 5-10 mg twice daily. This sample comprised CD4+ T cells sorted from blood, obtained at approximately week 60, from a patient treated with tofacitinib. The clonotype comes from a human donor with alopecia areata.

CDR3 residues: CASSQGRGRSPLHF. In DNA form, the CDR3 reads TGCGCCAGCAGCCAAGGGAGGGGGCGGTCACCCCTCCACTTT. The gene calls are TRBV4-1 and TRBJ1-6, with 7 bases aligning to TRBD1. In germline, CDR1 is MGHRA, CDR2 YSYEKL. The V gene end was trimmed by 1 base and the J gene end by 10 bases; junction bases not matched to a gene: 4. This CDR3 has 14 amino acids.